The subject of this entry is one T cell receptor (beta chain). This record comes from a study of blood T cell repertoires in COVID-19. The germline gives CDR1 MNHEY, CDR2 SVGAGI. The CDR3 length is 14 residues. V dropped 7 bases and J dropped 3; count of bases not matched to a gene: 8. Cohort placement rested on clinical history that participants reported themselves. Method: immunoSEQ multiplex PCR; TCRdb's copy keeps in-frame clones and lacks some. This sample has some 160,000 clones, with around nine tenths found just once. The chain couples TRBV6-5 to TRBJ2-7; the match to TRBD1 covers 8 bases. The source material was PBMCs or T cells enriched from blood (not recorded which). The sequence was obtained from a woman in her 50s who had recovered from COVID-19. CDR3 sequence reads: CASNRGQGGYEQYF. In nucleotides, the CDR3 is TGTGCCAGCAATAGAGGACAGGGTGGCTACGAGCAGTACTTC.